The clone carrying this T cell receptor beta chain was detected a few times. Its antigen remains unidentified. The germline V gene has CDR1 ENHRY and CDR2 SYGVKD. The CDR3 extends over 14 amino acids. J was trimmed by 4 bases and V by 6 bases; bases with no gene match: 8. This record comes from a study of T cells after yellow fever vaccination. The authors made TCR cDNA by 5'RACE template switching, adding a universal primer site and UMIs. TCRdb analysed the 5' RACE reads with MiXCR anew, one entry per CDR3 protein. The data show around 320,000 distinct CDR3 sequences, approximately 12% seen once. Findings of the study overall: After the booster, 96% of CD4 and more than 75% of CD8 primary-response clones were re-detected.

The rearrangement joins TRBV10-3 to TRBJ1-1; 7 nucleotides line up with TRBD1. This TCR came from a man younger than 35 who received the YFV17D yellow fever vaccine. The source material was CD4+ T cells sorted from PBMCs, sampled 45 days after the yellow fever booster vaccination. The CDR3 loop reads CAIRNGQEGTEAFF. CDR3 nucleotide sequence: TGTGCCATCAGGAACGGACAGGAGGGCACTGAAGCTTTCTTT.